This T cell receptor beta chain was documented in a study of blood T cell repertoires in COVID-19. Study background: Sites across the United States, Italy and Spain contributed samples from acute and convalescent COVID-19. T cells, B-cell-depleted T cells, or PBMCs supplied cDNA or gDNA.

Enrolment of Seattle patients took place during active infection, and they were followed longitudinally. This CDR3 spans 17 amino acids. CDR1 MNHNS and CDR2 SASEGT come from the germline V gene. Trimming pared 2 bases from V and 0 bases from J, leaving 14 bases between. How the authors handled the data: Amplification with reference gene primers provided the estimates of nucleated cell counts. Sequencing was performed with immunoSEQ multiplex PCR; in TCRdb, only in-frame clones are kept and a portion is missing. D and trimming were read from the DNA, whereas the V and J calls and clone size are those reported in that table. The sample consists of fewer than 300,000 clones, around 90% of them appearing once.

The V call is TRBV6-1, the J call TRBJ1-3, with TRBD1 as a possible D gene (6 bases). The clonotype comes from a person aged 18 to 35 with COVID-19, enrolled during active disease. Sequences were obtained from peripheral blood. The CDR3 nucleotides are TGTGCCAGCAGTGAACTCCAGGGGTTTATCTCTGGAAACACCATATATTTT. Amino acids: CASSELQGFISGNTIYF.